This TCR beta chain was sequenced during a study of blood T cell repertoires in COVID-19. Study summary: From the United States, Italy and Spain came samples of acute and convalescent COVID-19. T cells, B-cell-depleted T cells, or PBMCs provided the cDNA or gDNA that served as material.

Authors' analysis steps: Reference gene primer amplification gave estimated nucleated cell counts. This table comes from immunoSEQ multiplex PCR, and its TCRdb copy is limited to in-frame clones, with some not included. The D gene and trimming were derived from the DNA, and the V and J assignments and clone size from that table. The profile covers approximately 260,000 clones, with 70% to 85% appearing a single time and over 8% taken by the ten largest. CDR1 is SNHLY and CDR2 is FYNNEI in the germline V gene. With 2 bases removed from V and 2 bases from J, the gap between germline ends came to 25 bases. The CDR3 is 19 amino acids.

This chain joins TRBV2 and TRBJ2-7, with D perhaps TRBD2 (5 bases). Input material: peripheral blood. The receptor's source is a woman over 75 with acute or convalescent COVID-19. For the CDR3, the DNA is TGTGCCAGCAGTGAAATGAGGAGGTTTGACGGATCCTCGACCTACGAGCAGTACTTC. It codes for CASSEMRRFDGSSTYEQYF.